This T cell receptor beta chain is from a study of blood T cell repertoires in COVID-19. On the study more broadly: Sample material is recorded as cDNA or gDNA derived from T cells, B-cell-depleted T cells, or PBMCs.

In the study's own analysis: Cell counts per sample came from amplifying reference gene primers. Profiled with immunoSEQ multiplex PCR; TCRdb holds only in-frame clones, not every one. From that table come the V and J calls and clone size; the DNA was used to work out D and trimming. The sample carries under 200,000 clones, 65% to 85% recorded once. The sample holds a few counts of this clone. The clonotype was recovered from a woman of 80 years or more with acute or convalescent COVID-19. Sequenced material: peripheral blood.

The CDR3 loop reads CASSAGLAYNEQFF. CDR3 sequence (DNA): TGTGCCAGCAGTGCGGGACTAGCCTACAATGAGCAGTTCTTC. J is TRBJ2-1 and V is TRBV2, with TRBD2 matching 8 bases. V was clipped by 4 bases and J by 2 bases; unmatched bases: 1. This CDR3 has 14 amino acids. Germline CDR1 SNHLY, CDR2 FYNNEI.